This TCR beta chain was observed in a study of cytomegalovirus exposure and HLA in healthy donors. Findings and limits, study-wide: A cluster of highly shared sequence variants was likely a sequencing artifact.

This clone was seen once. Antigen unknown. 60 Vbeta and 13 Jbeta primers were used in PCR. Only in-frame clones appear in the TCRdb table, and some are missing; sequencing was by immunoSEQ multiplex PCR. In the table there are 95,000 to 150,000 clones, roughly 70% of which are singletons. Germline-derived CDR1 and CDR2 are SGHRS and YFSETQ. This CDR3 is 18 amino acids long. Trimming stripped 3 bases from V and 0 bases from J, with 22 bases between. The sample comprised PBMCs. The receptor was isolated from a woman in her 40s in good health and CMV-seronegative. The gene calls are TRBV5-1 and TRBJ2-7, with a weak D call TRBD2 (7 bases). CDR3 loop: CASSSGAGVAGSSYEQYF. The CDR3 nucleotides are TGCGCCAGCAGCTCGGGGGCGGGGGTGGCGGGAAGCTCCTACGAGCAGTACTTC.